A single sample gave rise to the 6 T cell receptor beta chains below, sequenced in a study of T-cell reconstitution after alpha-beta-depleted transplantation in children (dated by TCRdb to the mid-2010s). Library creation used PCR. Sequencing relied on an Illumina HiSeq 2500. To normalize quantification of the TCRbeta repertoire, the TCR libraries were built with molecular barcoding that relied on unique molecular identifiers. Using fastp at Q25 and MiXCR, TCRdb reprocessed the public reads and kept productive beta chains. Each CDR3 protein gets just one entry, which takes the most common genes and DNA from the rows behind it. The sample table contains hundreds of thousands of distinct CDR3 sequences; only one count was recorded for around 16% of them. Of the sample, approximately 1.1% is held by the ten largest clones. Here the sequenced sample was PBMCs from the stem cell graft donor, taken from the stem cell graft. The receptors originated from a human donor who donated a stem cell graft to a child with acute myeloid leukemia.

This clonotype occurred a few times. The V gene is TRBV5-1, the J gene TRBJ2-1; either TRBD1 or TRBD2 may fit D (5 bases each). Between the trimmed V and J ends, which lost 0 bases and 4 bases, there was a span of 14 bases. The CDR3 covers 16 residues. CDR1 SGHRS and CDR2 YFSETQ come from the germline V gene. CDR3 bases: TGCGCCAGCAGCTTGGTCGTGGGGACGGGTTACAATGAGCAGTTCTTC. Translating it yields CASSLVVGTGYNEQFF.

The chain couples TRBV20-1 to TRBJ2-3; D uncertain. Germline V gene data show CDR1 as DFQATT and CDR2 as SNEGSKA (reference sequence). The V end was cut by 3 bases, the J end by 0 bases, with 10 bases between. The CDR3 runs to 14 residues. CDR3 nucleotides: TGCAGTGCTAGTGACTTGCACAGCACAGATACGCAGTATTTT. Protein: CSASDLHSTDTQYF.

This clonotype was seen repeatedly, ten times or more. The DNA for the CDR3 is TGTGCCAGCAGCTTAGGCAACATGAACACTGAAGCTTTCTTT. Translating it yields CASSLGNMNTEAFF. The gene calls are TRBV7-9 and TRBJ1-1; D is uncertain. Per germline, CDR1 SEHNR and CDR2 FQNEAQ (reference sequence). The CDR3 covers 14 residues. Trimming pared 1 base from V and 0 bases from J, leaving 6 bases between.

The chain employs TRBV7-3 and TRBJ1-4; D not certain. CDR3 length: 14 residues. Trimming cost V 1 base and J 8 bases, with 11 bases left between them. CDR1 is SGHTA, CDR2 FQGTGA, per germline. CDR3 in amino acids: CASSLIRHREKLFF. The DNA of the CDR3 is TGTGCCAGCAGCTTAATCCGCCATAGGGAAAAACTGTTTTTT.

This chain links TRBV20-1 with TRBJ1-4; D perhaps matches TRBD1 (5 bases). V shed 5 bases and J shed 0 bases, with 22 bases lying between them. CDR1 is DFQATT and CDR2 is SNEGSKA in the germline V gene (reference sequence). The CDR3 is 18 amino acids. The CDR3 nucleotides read TGCAGTGCTCGACCCCCAGACAGAAGCTATGCAACTAATGAAAAACTGTTTTTT. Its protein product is CSARPPDRSYATNEKLFF.

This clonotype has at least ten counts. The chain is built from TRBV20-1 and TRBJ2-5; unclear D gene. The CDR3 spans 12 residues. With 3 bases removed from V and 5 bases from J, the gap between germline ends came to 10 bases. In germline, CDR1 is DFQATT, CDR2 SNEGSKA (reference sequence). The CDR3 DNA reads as TGCAGTGCTAGCTGGCAGCAGGAGACCCAGTACTTC. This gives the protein CSASWQQETQYF.